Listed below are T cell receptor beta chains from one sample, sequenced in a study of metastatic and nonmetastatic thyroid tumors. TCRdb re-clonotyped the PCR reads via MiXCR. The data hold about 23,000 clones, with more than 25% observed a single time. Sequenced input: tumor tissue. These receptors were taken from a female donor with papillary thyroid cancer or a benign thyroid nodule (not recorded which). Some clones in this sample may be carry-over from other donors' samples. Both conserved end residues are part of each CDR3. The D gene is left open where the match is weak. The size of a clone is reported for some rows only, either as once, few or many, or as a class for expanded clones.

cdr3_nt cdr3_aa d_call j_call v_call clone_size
TGTGCCAGTGAACAAAACCAGGGATTAAGGCCCCAGCATTTT CASEQNQGLRPQHF - TRBJ1-5 TRBV19 -
TGTGCCAGTAGTATTGGGCAGGCTTACACAGATACGCAGTATTTT CASSIGQAYTDTQYF - TRBJ2-3 TRBV19 few
TGTGCCAGCAGTTTATCCGCCGGAGGGCTCTACGAGCAGTACTTC CASSLSAGGLYEQYF - TRBJ2-7 TRBV27 -
TGTGCCAGCAGCTATAGACTCTCTAGCACAGATACGCAGTATTTT CASSYRLSSTDTQYF - TRBJ2-3 TRBV5-6 many
TGCGCCAGCAGCGTGGGGACAGGGGGGCAGCCCCAGCATTTT CASSVGTGGQPQHF TRBD1 TRBJ1-5 TRBV5-1 -
TGTGCCAGCAGCCTTCAGTCAGGGAGGTTGGGAGAAAAACTGTTTTTT CASSLQSGRLGEKLFF - TRBJ1-4 TRBV7-2 many
TGCGCCAGCAGCCCACATCACTACGGGACTACACCAGATACGCAGTATTTT CASSPHHYGTTPDTQYF TRBD2 TRBJ2-3 TRBV5-1 -
TGTGCCACCAGTGAGACCTCCGACAGGGTCGATGGCTACACCTTC CATSETSDRVDGYTF TRBD1 TRBJ1-2 TRBV24-1 many
TGTGCCAGCAGCTTCTACGGGGAGGACTACGAGCAGTACTTC CASSFYGEDYEQYF - TRBJ2-7 TRBV5-6 many
TGTGCCAGCAGAAGCGGGGGGGCATACAATGAGCAGTTCTTC CASRSGGAYNEQFF TRBD2 TRBJ2-1 TRBV2 many
TGTGCCAGCAGGGGCTCTGGCACTGAAGCTTTCTTT CASRGSGTEAFF - TRBJ1-1 TRBV6-1 medium-sized
TGTGCCAGCAGCTTGACTAGCGGGGAACACTACGAGCAGTACTTC CASSLTSGEHYEQYF TRBD2 TRBJ2-7 TRBV11-2 many
TGCAGTGTTAGTAGCCGGGCCGGGACAGGACTAGGCTATTGCTACACCTTC CSVSSRAGTGLGYCYTF TRBD1 TRBJ1-2 TRBV20-1 -
TGCAGTGCTCCTGAGGTGACTGAAGCTTTCTTT CSAPEVTEAFF - TRBJ1-1 TRBV20-1 -
TGTGCCAGCAGCTTAGACCCCGGACAGTATTCTCCCCTCCACTTT CASSLDPGQYSPLHF - TRBJ1-6 TRBV11-2 -
TGTGCCAGCAGTCAGACCCTCGAGCAGTACTTC CASSQTLEQYF - TRBJ2-7 TRBV12-3/TRBV12-4 -
TGTGCCAGCAGTAGACAGATCGAGCAGTACTTC CASSRQIEQYF - TRBJ2-7 TRBV2 medium-sized
TGCAGTGCTAGAGATGATTTGACCATTCTCCCCTATGGCTACACCTTC CSARDDLTILPYGYTF - TRBJ1-2 TRBV20-1 -